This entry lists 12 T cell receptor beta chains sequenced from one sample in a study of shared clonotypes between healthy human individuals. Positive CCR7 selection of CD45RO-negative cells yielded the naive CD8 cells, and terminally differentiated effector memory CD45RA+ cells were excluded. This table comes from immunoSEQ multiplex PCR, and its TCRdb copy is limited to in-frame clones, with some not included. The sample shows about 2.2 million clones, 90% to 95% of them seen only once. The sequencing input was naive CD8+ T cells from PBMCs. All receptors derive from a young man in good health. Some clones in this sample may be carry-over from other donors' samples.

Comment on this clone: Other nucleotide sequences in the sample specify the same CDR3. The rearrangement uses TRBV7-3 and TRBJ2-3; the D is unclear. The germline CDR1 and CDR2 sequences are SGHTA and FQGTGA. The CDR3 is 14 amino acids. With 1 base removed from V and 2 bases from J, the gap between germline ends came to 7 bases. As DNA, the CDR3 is TGTGCCAGCAGCTTAATTGGATCCACAGATACGCAGTATTTT. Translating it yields CASSLIGSTDTQYF.

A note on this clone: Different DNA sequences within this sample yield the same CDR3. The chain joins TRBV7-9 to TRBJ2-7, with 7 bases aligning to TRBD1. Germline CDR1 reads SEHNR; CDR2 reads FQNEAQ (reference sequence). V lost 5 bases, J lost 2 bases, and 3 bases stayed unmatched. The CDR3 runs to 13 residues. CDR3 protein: CASSHGTAYEQYF. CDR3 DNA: TGTGCCAGCAGCCATGGGACAGCCTACGAGCAGTACTTC.

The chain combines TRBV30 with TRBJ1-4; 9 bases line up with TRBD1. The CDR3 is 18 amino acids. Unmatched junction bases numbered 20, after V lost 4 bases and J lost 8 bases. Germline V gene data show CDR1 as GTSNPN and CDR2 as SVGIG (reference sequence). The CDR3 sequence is CAWTPWGGTGKSGEKLFF. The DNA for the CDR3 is TGTGCCTGGACACCATGGGGGGGGACAGGGAAAAGTGGGGAAAAACTGTTTTTT.

The chain's CDR3 is CASSTPRGTEAFF. Written as DNA, the CDR3 is TGTGCCAGCAGTACTCCAAGGGGAACTGAAGCTTTCTTT. The chain couples TRBV27 to TRBJ1-1; D perhaps matches TRBD1 (5 bases). The V end lost 5 bases, the J end lost 5 bases, and 12 bases lay between the germline ends. The germline gives CDR1 MNHEY, CDR2 SMNVEV (reference sequence). The CDR3 length is 13 residues.

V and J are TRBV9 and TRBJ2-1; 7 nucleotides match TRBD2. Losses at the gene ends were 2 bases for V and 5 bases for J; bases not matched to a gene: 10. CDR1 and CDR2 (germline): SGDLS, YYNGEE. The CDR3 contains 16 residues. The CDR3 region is CASSVLGAGPNNEQFF. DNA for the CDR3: TGTGCCAGCAGCGTCCTAGGAGCGGGACCTAACAATGAGCAGTTCTTC.

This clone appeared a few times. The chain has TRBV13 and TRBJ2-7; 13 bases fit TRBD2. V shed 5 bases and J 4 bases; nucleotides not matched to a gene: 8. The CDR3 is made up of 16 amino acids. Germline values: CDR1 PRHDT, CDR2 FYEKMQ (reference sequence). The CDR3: CASSPWTSGSSYEQYF. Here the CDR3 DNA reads TGTGCCAGCAGCCCATGGACTAGCGGGAGTAGTTACGAGCAGTACTTC.

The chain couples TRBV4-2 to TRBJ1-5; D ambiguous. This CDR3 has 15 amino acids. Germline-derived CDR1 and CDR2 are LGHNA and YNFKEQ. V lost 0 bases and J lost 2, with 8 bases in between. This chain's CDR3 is CASSQEREGNQPQHF. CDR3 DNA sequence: TGTGCCAGCAGCCAAGAGAGGGAAGGCAATCAGCCCCAGCATTTT.

The chain's CDR3 is CASSQRVLSSYEQYF. For the CDR3, the DNA is TGTGCCAGCAGTCAAAGGGTACTTAGCTCCTACGAGCAGTACTTC. The chain recombines TRBV27 with TRBJ2-7; D unresolved. The CDR3 is 15 residues long. Germline V gene data show CDR1 as MNHEY and CDR2 as SMNVEV (reference sequence). V gave up 5 bases and J gave up 0 bases, with 14 bases separating them.

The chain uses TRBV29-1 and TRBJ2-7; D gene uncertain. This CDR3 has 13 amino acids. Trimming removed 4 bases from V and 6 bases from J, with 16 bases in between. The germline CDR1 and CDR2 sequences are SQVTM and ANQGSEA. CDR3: CSVAGPQRGEQYF. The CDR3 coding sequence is TGCAGCGTTGCTGGGCCACAGCGAGGCGAGCAGTACTTC.

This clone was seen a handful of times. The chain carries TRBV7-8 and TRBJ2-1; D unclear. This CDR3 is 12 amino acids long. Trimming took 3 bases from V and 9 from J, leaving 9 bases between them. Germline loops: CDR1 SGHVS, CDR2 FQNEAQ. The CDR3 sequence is CASSFISTEQFF. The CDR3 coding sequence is TGTGCCAGCAGCTTTATCAGTACTGAGCAGTTCTTC.

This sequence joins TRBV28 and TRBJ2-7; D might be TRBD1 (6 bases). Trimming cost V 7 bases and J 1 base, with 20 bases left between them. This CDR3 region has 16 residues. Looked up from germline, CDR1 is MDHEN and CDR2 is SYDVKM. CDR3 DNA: TGTGCCAGCACCGCCAGCCGGGACACCTATTCCTACGAGCAGTACTTC. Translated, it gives CASTASRDTYSYEQYF. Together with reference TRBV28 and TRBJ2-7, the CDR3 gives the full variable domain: DVKVTQSSRYLVKRTGEKVFLECVQDMDHENMFWYRQDPGLGLRLIYFSYDVKMKEKGDIPEGYSVSREKKERFSLILESASTNQTSMYLCASTASRDTYSYEQYFGPGTRLTVT.

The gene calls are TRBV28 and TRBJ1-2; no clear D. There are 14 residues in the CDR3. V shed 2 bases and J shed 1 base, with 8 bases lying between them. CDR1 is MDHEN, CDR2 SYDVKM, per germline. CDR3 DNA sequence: TGTGCCAGCAGTTTAGTCGGGAGTAACTATGGCTACACCTTC. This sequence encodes CASSLVGSNYGYTF.